This T cell receptor (beta chain) was obtained from a study of blood T cells in healthy people across ages. Study-level findings and limits: Considered underestimates were the diversity estimates obtained from one million T cells.

CDR1 and CDR2 (germline): SGHRS, YFSETQ. The CDR3 length is 14 residues. This clonotype was detected only a few times. Antigen: not known. The junction departs from germline at one end; a sequencing error may be responsible. Sample-barcoded 5' priming and a J-beta primer mix drove a second PCR of 7 to 11 cycles. From the 5' RACE reads, TCRdb called clonotypes with MiXCR, one entry per CDR3 protein. This table holds fewer than 2,000,000 distinct CDR3 sequences, 39% found once. Sequenced: blood. The gene calls are TRBV5-1 and TRBJ2-5, with D possibly being TRBD1 (5 bases). The sequence was obtained from a human donor in good health. CDR3 in DNA: TGTGCCAGCAGCTTAGTCACAGGCCAAGAGACCCAGTACTTC. It translates to CASSLVTGQETQYF.